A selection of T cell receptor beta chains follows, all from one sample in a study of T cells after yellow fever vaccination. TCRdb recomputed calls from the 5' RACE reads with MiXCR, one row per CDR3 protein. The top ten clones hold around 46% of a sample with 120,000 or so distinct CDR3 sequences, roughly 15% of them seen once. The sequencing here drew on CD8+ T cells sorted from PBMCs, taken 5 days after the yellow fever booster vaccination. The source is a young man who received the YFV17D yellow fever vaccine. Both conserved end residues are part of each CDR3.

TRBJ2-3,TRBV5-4,CASSLMLAGGLSTDTQYF
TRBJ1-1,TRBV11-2,CASSPHTGAATEAFF
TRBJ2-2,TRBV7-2,CASSRGPGNTGELFF
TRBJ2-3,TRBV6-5,CASSYDGGTDTQYF
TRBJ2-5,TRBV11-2,CASNHLDRQETQYF
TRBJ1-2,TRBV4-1,CASSLRTGRNGYTF
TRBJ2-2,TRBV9,CASSEPGVEARRTGELFF
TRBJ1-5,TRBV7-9,CASSQSGQGNQPQHF
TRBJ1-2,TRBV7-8,CASSLRAAGGYTF
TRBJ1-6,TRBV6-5,CASSLSESSPLHF
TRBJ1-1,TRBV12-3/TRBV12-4,CASSLGTEAFF
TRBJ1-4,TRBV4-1,CASSRVLATNEKLFF
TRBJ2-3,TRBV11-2,CASSLGGQGYTDTQYF
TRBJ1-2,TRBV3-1,CASSHSRQGEPGYTF
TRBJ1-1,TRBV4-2,CASSPLQGYTEAFF
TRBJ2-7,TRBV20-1,CSARDPQGVSYEQYF
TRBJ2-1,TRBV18,CASSPTDRPRVDNEQFF
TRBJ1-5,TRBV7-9,CASSRGRGDQPQHF
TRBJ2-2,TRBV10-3,CAISGDVNTGELFF
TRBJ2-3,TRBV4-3,CASSQKTPFDTQYF
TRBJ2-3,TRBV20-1,CSATRTDSTDTQYF
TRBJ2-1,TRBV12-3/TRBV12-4,CASSLGRPGTGEDEQFF
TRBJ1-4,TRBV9,CASSGEGKLFF
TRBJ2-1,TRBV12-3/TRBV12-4,CASSSINEQFF
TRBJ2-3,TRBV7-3,CASSPRSQVPTSTDTQYF
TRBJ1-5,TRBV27,CASSLIGNSNQPQHF
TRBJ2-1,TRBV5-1,CASSLVVAGAYNEQFF
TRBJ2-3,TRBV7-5,CISVPEAGPSGGRGTDTQYF
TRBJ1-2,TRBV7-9,CASSFGDRGGYTF
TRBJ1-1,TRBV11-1,CASSFRERTEAFF
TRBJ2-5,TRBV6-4,CASSPSGNQETQYF
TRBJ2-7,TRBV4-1,CASSHTSGGYEQYF
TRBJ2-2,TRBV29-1,CSVPGEDTGELFF
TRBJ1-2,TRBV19,CASKGTGDYGYTF
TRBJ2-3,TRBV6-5,CASSYARTGGPSDTQYF
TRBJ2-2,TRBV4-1,CASSQDTGELFF
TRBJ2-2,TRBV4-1,CASSQVPNTGELFF
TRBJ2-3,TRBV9,CASSVADYQTDTQYF
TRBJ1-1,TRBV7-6,CASSLAGQGAGEAFF
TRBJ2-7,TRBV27,CASSIRTASYEQYF
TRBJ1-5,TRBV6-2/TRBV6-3,CASSYYRDQPQHF
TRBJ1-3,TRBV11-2,CASSVTRGLNPFENTIYF
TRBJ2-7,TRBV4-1,CASSQVYGIEQYF